The 4 T cell receptor beta chains below all came from one sample that was sequenced in a study of monozygotic twins with inflammatory bowel disease. TCRdb re-called the 5' RACE reads and gives one entry per CDR3 protein, without DNA. Its table records 170,000 or so distinct CDR3 sequences. Material: blood. The receptors shown here come from a human donor with ulcerative colitis or Crohn's disease, or a healthy co-twin of an affected twin (not recorded which).

The chain links TRBV7-2 to TRBJ1-2; the D gene TCRdb calls, TRBD1, cannot be checked with no DNA. Germline V CDR1 and CDR2: SGHTA, FQGNSA. This CDR3 has 16 amino acids. CDR3 loop: CASSLVVTGGNYGYTF.

The CDR3 sequence is CASSLGGGANYGYTF. The rearrangement joins TRBV7-9 to TRBJ1-2. The germline CDR1 and CDR2 sequences are SEHNR and FQNEAQ (reference sequence). The CDR3 contains 15 residues.

The chain combines TRBV5-1 with TRBJ2-7. The CDR3 loop spans 11 amino acids. Germline V CDR1 and CDR2: SGHRS, YFSETQ. The CDR3 sequence is CASSFGDEQYF.

The chain uses TRBV9 and TRBJ1-4; the D call of TRBD1 rests on TCRdb alone, since no DNA is present to check it. The CDR3 covers 15 residues. CDR1 is SGDLS, CDR2 YYNGEE, per germline. This CDR3 reads CASSVGDRLNEKLFF.